A selection of T cell receptor beta chains follows, all from one sample in a study of cytomegalovirus exposure and HLA in healthy donors. Profiled with immunoSEQ multiplex PCR; TCRdb holds only in-frame clones, not every one. There are around 64,000 clones in the sample, with 2.4% held by the top ten. The sample taken for sequencing was PBMCs. All receptors come from a female donor in good health and CMV-seropositive. The CDR3 runs from the conserved cysteine through the conserved F or W. D genes are given only for firm matches.

TRBV7-9	.	11	TRBJ2-7	CASSLHYEQYF	TGTGCCAGCAGCTTACACTACGAGCAGTACTTC
TRBV2	.	14	TRBJ1-1	CASSVASLNTEAFF	TGTGCCAGCAGTGTTGCCAGTTTGAACACTGAAGCTTTCTTT
TRBV9	.	15	TRBJ2-7	CASSYGATSSYEQYF	TGTGCCAGCAGTTATGGGGCTACAAGCTCCTACGAGCAGTACTTC
TRBV19	.	14	TRBJ1-1	CASSIREKNTEAFF	TGTGCCAGTAGTATAAGGGAGAAGAACACTGAAGCTTTCTTT
TRBV4-2	.	16	TRBJ2-7	CASSQEMGERRYEQYF	TGTGCCAGCAGCCAAGAAATGGGTGAGAGGCGCTACGAGCAGTACTTC
TRBV30	.	13	TRBJ1-1	CAWSGQPNTEDFF	TGTGCCTGGAGTGGACAGCCGAACACTGAAGATTTCTTT
TRBV9	.	16	TRBJ1-2	CASSPRFGGAGYGYTF	TGTGCCAGCAGCCCCAGGTTTGGGGGCGCGGGCTATGGCTACACCTTC
TRBV6-5	.	16	TRBJ1-1	CASRYGQEFRNTEAFF	TGTGCCAGCAGATACGGTCAGGAATTCCGAAACACTGAAGCTTTCTTT
TRBV5-1	TRBD1	15	TRBJ2-7	CASSGRTGSAYEQYF	TGCGCCAGCAGCGGGCGGACAGGGTCCGCCTACGAGCAGTACTTC
TRBV19	TRBD2	15	TRBJ2-1	CASSITSGIYNEQFF	TGTGCCAGTAGTATAACCAGCGGGATATACAATGAGCAGTTCTTC
TRBV9	TRBD1	14	TRBJ2-1	CASSVGTGDNEQFF	TGTGCCAGCAGCGTCGGGACAGGGGACAATGAGCAGTTCTTC
TRBV29-1	.	12	TRBJ2-5	CSVRVAGETQYF	TGCAGCGTTCGGGTAGCTGGGGAGACCCAGTACTTC
TRBV4-3	.	14	TRBJ1-1	CASSQDRGGTEAFF	TGCGCCAGCAGCCAAGATCGAGGGGGCACTGAAGCTTTCTTT
TRBV18	.	15	TRBJ1-5	CASSPILGNNQPQHF	TGTGCCAGCTCTCCGATTCTTGGCAATAATCAGCCCCAGCATTTT
TRBV7-2	TRBD1	14	TRBJ2-1	CASRRTGGGNEQFF	TGTGCCAGCAGACGGACAGGGGGCGGGAATGAGCAGTTCTTC
TRBV4-3	.	15	TRBJ1-1	CASSQNYLVDTEAFF	TGCGCCAGCAGCCAAAACTACCTGGTGGACACTGAAGCTTTCTTT
TRBV7-2	TRBD1	17	TRBJ2-7	CASSLDGASGGAYEQYF	TGTGCCAGCAGCTTAGATGGCGCGTCAGGGGGCGCCTACGAGCAGTACTTC
TRBV6-5	TRBD1	12	TRBJ2-1	CASSFHRGRQFF	TGTGCCAGCAGTTTCCACAGGGGGAGGCAGTTCTTC
TRBV18	.	13	TRBJ1-2	CASSPSQFYGYTF	TGTGCCAGCTCACCATCCCAGTTCTATGGCTACACCTTC
TRBV27	TRBD1	13	TRBJ1-1	CASSLTGGTEAFF	TGTGCCAGCAGTTTGACAGGGGGCACTGAAGCTTTCTTT
TRBV19	.	14	TRBJ2-2	CASLDTGITGELFF	TGTGCCAGCCTGGACACAGGGATCACCGGGGAGCTGTTTTTT
TRBV5-5	TRBD1	14	TRBJ2-3	CASSLGQGAGTQYF	TGTGCCAGCAGCTTAGGACAGGGGGCAGGTACGCAGTATTTT
TRBV4-1	TRBD1	14	TRBJ2-1	CASSHPGQYNEQFF	TGCGCCAGCAGCCACCCGGGACAGTACAATGAGCAGTTCTTC
TRBV5-1	TRBD2	17	TRBJ2-1	CASSLSPGSSGMDEQFF	TGCGCCAGCAGCTTGTCCCCGGGTTCTAGCGGGATGGATGAGCAGTTCTTC
TRBV19	TRBD2	18	TRBJ2-1	CASSAKGPSGYSYNEQFF	TGTGCCAGTAGTGCAAAGGGGCCTAGCGGCTACTCCTACAATGAGCAGTTCTTC
TRBV6-6	TRBD2	13	TRBJ2-5	CASRHGAGETQYF	TGTGCCAGCAGACATGGAGCGGGGGAGACCCAGTACTTC
TRBV30	.	14	TRBJ1-4	CAWTSGSRGEKLFF	TGTGCCTGGACTAGTGGAAGTCGGGGTGAAAAACTGTTTTTT
TRBV6-1	.	14	TRBJ1-1	CASSEAPVNTEAFF	TGTGCCAGCAGTGAAGCGCCGGTAAACACTGAAGCTTTCTTT
TRBV5-4	.	14	TRBJ1-2	CASSLASVFEGYTF	TGTGCCAGCAGCTTGGCCTCCGTTTTTGAGGGCTACACCTTC
TRBV6-5	TRBD1	13	TRBJ1-2	CASSPDRGKGYTF	TGTGCCAGCAGCCCTGACAGGGGTAAAGGCTACACCTTC
TRBV7-8	TRBD2	15	TRBJ2-1	CASSTGTSVLNEQFF	TGTGCCAGCAGCACCGGGACTAGCGTCCTTAATGAGCAGTTCTTC
TRBV18	.	17	TRBJ2-1	CASSPERGGLSYNEQFF	TGTGCCAGCTCACCGGAACGCGGAGGCCTCTCCTACAATGAGCAGTTCTTC
TRBV28	.	15	TRBJ1-2	CASSPPGTGSDGYTF	TGTGCCAGCAGTCCCCCGGGTACAGGGAGCGATGGCTACACCTTC
TRBV28	.	14	TRBJ1-2	CASSPYSTVRGYTF	TGTGCCAGCAGTCCTTATTCGACAGTACGGGGCTACACCTTC
TRBV5-1	TRBD1	13	TRBJ2-5	CASSQGQGGTQYF	TGCGCCAGCAGCCAAGGACAGGGGGGGACCCAGTACTTC
TRBV4-1	.	16	TRBJ1-2	CASSQDMGDRGYGYTF	TGCGCCAGCAGCCAAGATATGGGGGATAGGGGGTATGGCTACACCTTC
TRBV9	TRBD2	15	TRBJ2-1	CASSPLAGENNEQFF	TGTGCCAGCAGCCCTCTAGCGGGAGAAAACAATGAGCAGTTCTTC
TRBV7-9	TRBD2	15	TRBJ2-7	CASSLEAGPTYEQYF	TGTGCCAGCAGCTTAGAAGCGGGACCGACCTACGAGCAGTACTTC
TRBV9	.	15	TRBJ2-2	CASSVDPLISGELFF	TGTGCCAGCAGCGTAGATCCCCTTATTTCCGGGGAGCTGTTTTTT
TRBV4-2	TRBD1	14	TRBJ1-6	CASSQETGGSPLHF	TGTGCCAGCAGCCAAGAGACAGGGGGCTCACCCCTCCACTTT
TRBV19	TRBD1	15	TRBJ1-5	CASSSGTGIDQPQHF	TGTGCCAGTAGTTCCGGGACAGGGATAGATCAGCCCCAGCATTTT
TRBV19	TRBD1	14	TRBJ2-7	CASSSSLTGGEQYF	TGTGCCAGTAGTTCAAGCCTCACAGGGGGCGAGCAGTACTTC
TRBV6-1	TRBD2	15	TRBJ2-7	CASSEGSGSSYEQYF	TGTGCCAGCAGTGAGGGTAGCGGGAGCTCCTACGAGCAGTACTTC